The entry that follows covers one T cell receptor beta chain sequence. Its antigen is still unknown. This CDR3 has 15 amino acids. Germline V CDR1 and CDR2: MNHEY, SVGAGI. The junction had 15 bases not matched to a gene; V was cut back by 9 bases and J by 4 bases. This entry comes from a study of T cell responses to AZD1222 COVID-19 vaccine. Data came from immunoSEQ multiplex PCR; TCRdb stores just in-frame clones and leaves some out. The sample includes fewer than 35,000 clones, more than 85% seen only once; the top ten take about 50%. Overall study results and limits: Baseline antibody screening turned up just a handful of seropositive AZD1222 recipients. Reportedly, nearly half the spike-specific TCRs target unmutated variant regions. Repertoire sampling occurred only after the peak T cell response.

V usage is TRBV6-5 and J usage is TRBJ2-7, with 7 bases lining up with TRBD1. The receptor's source is an adult in good health. Sequencing used peripheral blood, obtained on day 0 of AZD1222 vaccination. CDR3 bases: TGTGCCAGTAACGGACCCGGACAGGCAAAGTACGAGCAGTACTTC. Its protein product is CASNGPGQAKYEQYF.